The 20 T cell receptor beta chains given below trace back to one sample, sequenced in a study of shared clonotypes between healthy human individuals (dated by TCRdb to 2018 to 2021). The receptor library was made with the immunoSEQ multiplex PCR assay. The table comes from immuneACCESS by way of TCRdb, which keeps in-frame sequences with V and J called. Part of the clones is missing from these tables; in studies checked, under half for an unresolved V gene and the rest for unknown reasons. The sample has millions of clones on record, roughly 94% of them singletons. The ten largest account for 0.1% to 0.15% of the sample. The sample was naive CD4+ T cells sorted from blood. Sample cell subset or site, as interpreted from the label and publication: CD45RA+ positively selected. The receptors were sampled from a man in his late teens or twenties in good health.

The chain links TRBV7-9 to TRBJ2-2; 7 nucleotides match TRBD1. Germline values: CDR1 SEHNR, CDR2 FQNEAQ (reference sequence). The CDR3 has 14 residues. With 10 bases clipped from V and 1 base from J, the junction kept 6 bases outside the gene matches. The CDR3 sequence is CATTRTGNTGELFF. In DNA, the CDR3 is TGTGCCACGACCCGGACAGGGAACACCGGGGAGCTGTTTTTT.

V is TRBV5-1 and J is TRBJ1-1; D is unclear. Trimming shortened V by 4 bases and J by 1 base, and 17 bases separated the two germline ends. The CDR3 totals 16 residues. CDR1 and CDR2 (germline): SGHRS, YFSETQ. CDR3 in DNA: TGCGCCAGCAGCGTAGACTCTTCTGGGCAGAACACTGAAGCTTTCTTT. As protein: CASSVDSSGQNTEAFF.

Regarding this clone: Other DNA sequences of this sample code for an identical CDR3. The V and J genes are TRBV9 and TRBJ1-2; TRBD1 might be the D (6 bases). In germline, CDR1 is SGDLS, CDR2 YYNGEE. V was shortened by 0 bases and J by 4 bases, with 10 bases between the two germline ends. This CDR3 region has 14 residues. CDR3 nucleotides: TGTGCCAGCAGCGTAGTCGGGGGCCCCTATGGCTACACCTTC. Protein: CASSVVGGPYGYTF.

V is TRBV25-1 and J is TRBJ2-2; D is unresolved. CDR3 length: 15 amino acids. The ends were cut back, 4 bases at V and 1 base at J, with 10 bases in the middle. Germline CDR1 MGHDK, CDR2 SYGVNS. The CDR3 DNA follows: TGTGCCAGCAGTGGGGCACAGAAGAACACCGGGGAGCTGTTTTTT. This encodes CASSGAQKNTGELFF.

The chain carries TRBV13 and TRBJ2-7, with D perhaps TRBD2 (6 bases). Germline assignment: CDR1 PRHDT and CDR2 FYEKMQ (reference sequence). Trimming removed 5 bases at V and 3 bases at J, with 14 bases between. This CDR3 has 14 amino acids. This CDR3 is CASSLRDWNYEQYF. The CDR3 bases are TGTGCCAGCAGCCTCCGGGACTGGAACTACGAGCAGTACTTC.

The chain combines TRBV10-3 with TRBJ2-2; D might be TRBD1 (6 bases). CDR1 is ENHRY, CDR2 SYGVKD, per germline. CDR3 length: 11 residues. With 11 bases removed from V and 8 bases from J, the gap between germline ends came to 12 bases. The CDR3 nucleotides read TGTGCCTCAGGCGACAGGGGGGAGCTGTTTTTT. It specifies CASGDRGELFF.

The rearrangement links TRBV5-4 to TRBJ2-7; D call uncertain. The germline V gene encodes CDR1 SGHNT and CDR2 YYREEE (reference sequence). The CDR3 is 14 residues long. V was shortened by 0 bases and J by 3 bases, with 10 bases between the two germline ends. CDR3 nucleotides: TGTGCCAGCAGCTTGGGCTCCCAAAACTACGAGCAGTACTTC. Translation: CASSLGSQNYEQYF. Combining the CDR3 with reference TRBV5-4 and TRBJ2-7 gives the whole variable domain ETGVTQSPTHLIKTRGQQVTLRCSSQSGHNTVSWYQQALGQGPQFIFQYYREEENGRGNFPPRFSGLQFPNYSSELNVNALELDDSALYLCASSLGSQNYEQYFGPGTRLTVT.

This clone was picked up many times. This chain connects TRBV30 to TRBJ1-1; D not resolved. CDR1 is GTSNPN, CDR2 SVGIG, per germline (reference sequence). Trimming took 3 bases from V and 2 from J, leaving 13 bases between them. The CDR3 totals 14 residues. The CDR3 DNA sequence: TGTGCCTGGAGCCGGGTCGGGATCAACACTGAAGCTTTCTTT. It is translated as CAWSRVGINTEAFF.

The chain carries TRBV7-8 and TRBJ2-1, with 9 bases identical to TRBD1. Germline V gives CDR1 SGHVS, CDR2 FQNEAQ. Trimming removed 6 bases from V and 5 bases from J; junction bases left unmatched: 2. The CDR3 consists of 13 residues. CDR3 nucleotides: TGTGCCAGCAGATGGGACAGGGACAATGAGCAGTTCTTC. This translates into CASRWDRDNEQFF.

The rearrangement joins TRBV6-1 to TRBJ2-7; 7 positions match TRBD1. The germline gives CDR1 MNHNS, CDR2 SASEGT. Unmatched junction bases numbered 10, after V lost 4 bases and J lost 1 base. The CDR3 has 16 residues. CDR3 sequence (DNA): TGTGCCAGCAGTGGGTGGACAGGCAGATTTTCCTACGAGCAGTACTTC. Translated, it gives CASSGWTGRFSYEQYF.

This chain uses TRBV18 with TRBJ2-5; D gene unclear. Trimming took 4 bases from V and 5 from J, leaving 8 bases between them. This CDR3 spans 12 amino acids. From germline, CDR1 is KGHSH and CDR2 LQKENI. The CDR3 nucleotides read TGTGCCAGCTCACACCCCTGGGAGACCCAGTACTTC. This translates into CASSHPWETQYF.

The CDR3 DNA reads TGTGCCAGCAGTGAAGTTCAGGGGGGGCCCCAAGAGACCCAGTACTTC. Protein product: CASSEVQGGPQETQYF. J is TRBJ2-5 and V is TRBV6-1; D tentatively fits TRBD1 or TRBD2 (7 bases each). V was trimmed by 1 base and J by 1 base, leaving 13 bases between them. The CDR3 runs to 16 residues. Germline V CDR1 and CDR2: MNHNS, SASEGT.

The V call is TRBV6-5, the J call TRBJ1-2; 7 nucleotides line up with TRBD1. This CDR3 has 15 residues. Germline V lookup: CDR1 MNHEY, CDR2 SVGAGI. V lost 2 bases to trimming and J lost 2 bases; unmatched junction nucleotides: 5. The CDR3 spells CASSYDRDSNYGYTF. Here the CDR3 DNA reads TGTGCCAGCAGTTACGACCGGGACAGCAACTATGGCTACACCTTC.

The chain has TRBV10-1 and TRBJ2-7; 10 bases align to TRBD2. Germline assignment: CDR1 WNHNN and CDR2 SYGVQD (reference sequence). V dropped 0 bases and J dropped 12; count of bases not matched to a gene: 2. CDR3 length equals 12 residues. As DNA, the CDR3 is TGCGCCAGCAGTGAGTCTAGCGGGGGGCTGTACTTC. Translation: CASSESSGGLYF.

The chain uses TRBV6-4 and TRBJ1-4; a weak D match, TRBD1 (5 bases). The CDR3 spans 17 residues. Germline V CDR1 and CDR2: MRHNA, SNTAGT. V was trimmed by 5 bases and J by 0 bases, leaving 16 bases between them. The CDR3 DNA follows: TGTGCCAGCAGTTCTCGGCGGGGCCAGGCAACTAATGAAAAACTGTTTTTT. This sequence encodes CASSSRRGQATNEKLFF.

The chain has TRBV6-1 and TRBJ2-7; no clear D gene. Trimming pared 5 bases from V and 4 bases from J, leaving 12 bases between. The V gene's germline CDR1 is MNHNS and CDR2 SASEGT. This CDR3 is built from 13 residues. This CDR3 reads CASSPTAVYEQYF. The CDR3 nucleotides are TGTGCCAGCAGTCCGACGGCGGTATACGAGCAGTACTTC.

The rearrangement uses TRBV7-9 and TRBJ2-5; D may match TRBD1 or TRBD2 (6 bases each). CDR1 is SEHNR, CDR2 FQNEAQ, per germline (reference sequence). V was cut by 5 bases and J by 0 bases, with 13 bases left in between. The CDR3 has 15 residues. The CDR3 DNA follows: TGTGCCAGCAGCACCACAGGGAGGTACCAAGAGACCCAGTACTTC. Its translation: CASSTTGRYQETQYF.

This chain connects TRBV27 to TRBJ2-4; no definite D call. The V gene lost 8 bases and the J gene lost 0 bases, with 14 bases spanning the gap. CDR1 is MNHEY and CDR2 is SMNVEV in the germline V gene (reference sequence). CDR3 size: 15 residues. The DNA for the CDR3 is TGTGCCAGCTCGTCCCGACGGCTAGCCAAAAACATTCAGTACTTC. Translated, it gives CASSSRRLAKNIQYF.

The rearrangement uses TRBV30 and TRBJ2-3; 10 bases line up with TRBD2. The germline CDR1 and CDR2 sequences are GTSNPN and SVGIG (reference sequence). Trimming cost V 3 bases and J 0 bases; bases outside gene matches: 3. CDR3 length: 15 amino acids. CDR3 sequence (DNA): TGTGCCTGGAGACTAGCGGGGACTAGCACAGATACGCAGTATTTT. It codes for CAWRLAGTSTDTQYF.

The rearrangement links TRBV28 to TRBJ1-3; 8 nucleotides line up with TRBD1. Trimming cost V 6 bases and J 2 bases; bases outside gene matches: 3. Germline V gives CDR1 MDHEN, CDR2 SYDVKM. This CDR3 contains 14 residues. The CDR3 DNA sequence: TGTGCCAGCAGCCCAGGGGGCCCTGGAAACACCATATATTTT. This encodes CASSPGGPGNTIYF.